These 3 T cell receptor beta chains were all obtained from the same sample, sequenced in a study of shared T cell receptors in the human thymus. TCRdb's table, derived via immunoSEQ multiplex PCR, lists solely in-frame clones and lacks some. The table shows under 850,000 clones, with approximately 90% occurring only once. This same sample was also taken into another study, of human thymus T cells.

Sequencing input: thymocytes. The receptors originated from a boy in the first two years of life with a congenital heart defect.

The chain carries TRBV28 and TRBJ2-1, with 8 positions matching TRBD2. CDR3 size: 16 residues. Germline CDR1 is MDHEN and CDR2 is SYDVKM. The junction had 13 bases not matched to a gene; V was cut back by 5 bases and J by 7 bases. CDR3 protein: CASSLGAGDAGNEQFF. DNA for the CDR3: TGTGCCAGCAGTCTTGGAGCGGGAGACGCAGGAAATGAGCAGTTCTTC.

This chain connects TRBV7-2 to TRBJ2-5; possible D gene TRBD1, 5 bases. Trimming took 5 bases from V and 5 from J, leaving 15 bases between them. The CDR3 length is 14 residues. Looked up from germline, CDR1 is SGHTA and CDR2 is FQGNSA. CDR3 protein: CASSGRQTGETQYF. In DNA, the CDR3 is TGTGCCAGCAGCGGACGACAGACCGGGGAGACCCAGTACTTC.

The V gene is TRBV19, the J gene TRBJ2-3; 10 positions agree with TRBD2. Germline loops: CDR1 LNHDA, CDR2 SQIVND (reference sequence). The CDR3 totals 16 residues. J gave up 6 bases and V 7 bases, and 13 bases lay outside the gene matches. The CDR3 bases are TGTGCCAGTAATCATCCTAGCGGGAGTAGGTCCGATACGCAGTATTTT. Amino acids: CASNHPSGSRSDTQYF.